The source of this T cell receptor (beta chain) is a study of blood T cell repertoires in COVID-19. Background on the study: Specimens from acute and convalescent COVID-19 originated in the United States, Italy and Spain. The cDNA or gDNA used as material had been derived from T cells, B-cell-depleted T cells, or PBMCs.

Germline loops: CDR1 LNHDA, CDR2 SQIVND (reference sequence). Trimming pared 4 bases from V and 3 bases from J, leaving 10 bases between. The CDR3 has 13 residues. Clones were read by immunoSEQ multiplex PCR, and TCRdb kept only the in-frame ones, dropping some. The data show around 400,000 clones, about nine tenths seen once. Participants had their cohort set by participant-reported clinical history. Points on this clone: In the same sample, other DNA sequences code for this CDR3.

This TCR was sampled from a woman aged 40 to 55 who had been exposed to COVID-19. The sample was PBMCs or T cells enriched from blood (not recorded which). This rearrangement joins TRBV19 to TRBJ2-7; D may be TRBD1 (6 bases). Here the CDR3 DNA reads TGTGCCAGTAGTAAGGACAGAGGCTACGAGCAGTACTTC. Encoded protein: CASSKDRGYEQYF. Full variable domain (rest looked up from reference TRBV19 and TRBJ2-7): DGGITQSPKYLFRKEGQNVTLSCEQNLNHDAMYWYRQDPGQGLRLIYYSQIVNDFQKGDIAEGYSVSREKKESFPLTVTSAQKNPTAFYLCASSKDRGYEQYFGPGTRLTVT.